The 31 T cell receptor beta chains presented below share a single source sample, sequenced in a study of blood T cells in healthy people across ages. Primed by a sample-barcoded 5' primer and a J-beta primer mix, a second PCR proceeded for roughly 6 to 12 cycles. TCRdb passed the 5' RACE reads through MiXCR, listing each CDR3 protein once. The table lists 1.5 million to 1.9 million distinct CDR3 sequences, 40% to 45% of them singletons. The sequenced material came from blood. Receptors originate from a woman between 18 and 29 years old in good health.

At least ten counts were recorded for this clonotype. The chain joins TRBV9 to TRBJ2-3, with D possibly being TRBD1 (6 bases). This CDR3 comprises 14 residues. The V gene lost 2 bases and the J gene lost 2 bases, with 9 bases spanning the gap. Germline CDR1 and CDR2: SGDLS and YYNGEE. As DNA, the CDR3 is TGTGCCAGCAGCGTCAGGGGATCCACAGATACGCAGTATTTT. Its protein is CASSVRGSTDTQYF.

This chain connects TRBV15 to TRBJ2-3, with D unresolved. Between the trimmed V and J ends, which lost 8 bases and 2 bases, there was a span of 14 bases. Germline CDR1 and CDR2: LNHNV and YYDKDF (reference sequence). The CDR3 totals 14 residues. The chain's CDR3 is CATSPTTNTDTQYF. The CDR3 nucleotides read TGTGCCACCTCTCCTACCACAAACACAGATACGCAGTATTTT.

This clonotype showed up just a few times. The V and J genes are TRBV20-1 and TRBJ2-1; 9 positions agree with TRBD1. The CDR3 runs 15 residues. Per germline, CDR1 DFQATT and CDR2 SNEGSKA (reference sequence). J was trimmed by 2 bases and V by 6 bases; bases with no gene match: 8. CDR3 sequence: CSAIQGARAYNEQFF. The CDR3 DNA is TGCAGTGCAATACAGGGGGCGCGGGCCTACAATGAGCAGTTCTTC.

The CDR3 spells CASSWHGPYNEQYF. CDR3 DNA sequence: TGTGCCAGCAGTTGGCATGGGCCTTACAATGAGCAGTACTTC. The chain couples TRBV12-3 or TRBV12-4 to TRBJ2-4; D not resolved. This CDR3 spans 14 amino acids. V lost 4 bases, J lost 13 bases, and 20 bases lay in between.

V usage is TRBV11-2 and J usage is TRBJ2-1; TRBD1 matches 8 bases. This CDR3 has 16 residues. CDR1 is SGHAT and CDR2 is FQNNGV in the germline V gene. With V trimmed by 6 bases and J by 9 bases, 16 bases remained unmatched. The CDR3 spells CASRPSGGLGVGEQFF. The CDR3, as DNA: TGTGCCAGCAGGCCCTCAGGGGGCCTTGGAGTAGGTGAGCAGTTCTTC.

This clonotype has more than one count but fewer than ten. J is TRBJ2-5 and V is TRBV7-2; 10 bases line up with TRBD2. CDR1 and CDR2 (germline): SGHTA, FQGNSA. The CDR3 is made up of 16 amino acids. The V gene end was trimmed by 1 base and the J gene end by 5 bases; junction bases not matched to a gene: 7. The chain's CDR3 is CASSLVVAGGVETQYF. The CDR3 DNA follows: TGTGCCAGCAGCTTAGTTGTAGCGGGAGGTGTCGAGACCCAGTACTTC.

The sample holds a few counts of this clonotype. V is TRBV4-3 and J is TRBJ1-5; TRBD1 matches 8 bases. Trimming took 3 bases from V and 7 from J; bases not matched to a gene: 8. Germline CDR1 reads LGHNA; CDR2 reads YSLEER. This CDR3 spans 15 amino acids. The DNA for the CDR3 is TGCGCCAGCAGCCACGACAGGGGAGGGGGCCAGCCCCAGCATTTT. Translated: CASSHDRGGGQPQHF.

The chain employs TRBV28 and TRBJ2-7; 7 bases agree with TRBD1. After removal of 5 bases from V and 4 bases from J, the junction contained 8 bases not matched to a gene. Germline loops: CDR1 MDHEN, CDR2 SYDVKM. CDR3 length: 14 amino acids. DNA for the CDR3: TGTGCCAGCAGTAGGTGGGACAGACAATACGAGCAGTACTTC. Its translation: CASSRWDRQYEQYF.

Here the CDR3 reads CASSPGKSYYGYTF. The CDR3 nucleotides are TGTGCCAGCAGCCCTGGTAAGAGTTACTATGGCTACACCTTC. The rearrangement uses TRBV11-2 and TRBJ1-2; D unresolved. The CDR3 covers 14 residues. Trimming pared 5 bases from V and 3 bases from J, leaving 13 bases between. CDR1 and CDR2 (germline): SGHAT, FQNNGV.

A few counts support this clonotype. CDR3 loop: CASSTIDREDEQYF. In DNA form, the CDR3 reads TGTGCCAGCAGCACCATCGACAGGGAGGACGAGCAGTACTTC. V gene TRBV9 combines with J gene TRBJ2-7, with TRBD1 as a possible D gene (7 bases). CDR1 and CDR2 from the germline V gene are SGDLS and YYNGEE. Trimming shortened V by 4 bases and J by 5 bases, and 16 bases separated the two germline ends. CDR3 length: 14 residues.

The sample holds a few counts of this clonotype. V is TRBV4-1 and J is TRBJ2-3; 12 nucleotides line up with TRBD2. This CDR3 is 16 amino acids long. Germline V gene data show CDR1 as MGHRA and CDR2 as YSYEKL. V was clipped by 8 bases and J by 2 bases; unmatched bases: 8. CDR3 nucleotide sequence: TGCGCCAGCGTGAGACTAGCGGGGGAGACCACAGATACGCAGTATTTT. Residues: CASVRLAGETTDTQYF.

The V and J genes are TRBV3-1 and TRBJ2-3, with D tentatively TRBD1 (6 bases). The length of the CDR3 is 17 residues. Trimming removed 4 bases from V and 2 bases from J, with 19 bases in between. In germline, CDR1 is LGHDT, CDR2 YNNKEL (reference sequence). DNA for the CDR3: TGTGCCAGCAGCCCAGGGGAAGGAACCCTCTACACAGATACGCAGTATTTT. Translating gives CASSPGEGTLYTDTQYF.

Only a few counts were recorded for this clonotype. This chain links TRBV24-1 with TRBJ2-5; D may be TRBD2 (5 bases). Germline CDR1 reads KGHDR; CDR2 reads SFDVKD. V gave up 0 bases and J gave up 4 bases, with 11 bases separating them. CDR3 length: 15 amino acids. The CDR3: CATSDLTRHGETQYF. The CDR3 region has the DNA TGTGCCACCAGTGATTTGACTAGACATGGAGAGACCCAGTACTTC.

The rearrangement joins TRBV28 to TRBJ2-1; TRBD2 matches at 12 bases. Trimming cost V 6 bases and J 9 bases; bases outside gene matches: 6. The germline V gene encodes CDR1 MDHEN and CDR2 SYDVKM. This CDR3 is built from 14 residues. CDR3 in amino acids: CASSRPSGRVEQFF. CDR3 DNA sequence: TGTGCCAGCAGCCGTCCTAGCGGGAGGGTTGAGCAGTTCTTC.

V is TRBV28 and J is TRBJ2-7; 7 positions match TRBD1. This CDR3 is 13 amino acids long. Germline assignment: CDR1 MDHEN and CDR2 SYDVKM. V shed 7 bases, J shed 3 bases, and the junction held 6 bases outside the gene matches. The CDR3 DNA follows: TGTGCCAGCACCCGGGGACAGAACTACGAGCAGTACTTC. Translation: CASTRGQNYEQYF.

This clonotype turned up a few times. This chain connects TRBV6-1 to TRBJ1-2, with 8 nucleotides matching TRBD1. Germline V CDR1 and CDR2: MNHNS, SASEGT. V gave up 0 bases and J gave up 6 bases; unmatched junction bases: 0. The CDR3 is 13 amino acids. CDR3 sequence reads: CASSEATGDGYTF. The CDR3 nucleotides read TGTGCCAGCAGTGAAGCGACAGGGGATGGCTACACCTTC.

The rearrangement links TRBV11-1 to TRBJ2-1, with D maybe TRBD2 (6 bases). Looked up from germline, CDR1 is SGHAT and CDR2 is FQDESV (reference sequence). Trimming pared 0 bases from V and 6 bases from J, leaving 12 bases between. The CDR3 is 15 amino acids. CDR3 in amino acids: CASSLAGRDFNEQFF. The DNA for the CDR3 is TGTGCCAGCAGCTTAGCGGGGCGGGACTTCAATGAGCAGTTCTTC.

This clonotype occurred a few times. The chain has TRBV21-1 and TRBJ1-6. TRBV21-1 is deemed a pseudogene. The CDR3 sequence is 17 residues long. Written as DNA, the CDR3 is TGTGCCAGCAGCAACTTCAGTGGTAGCTCCTATAATTCACCCCTCCACTTT. Translated: CASSNFSGSSYNSPLHF.

This clonotype was seen more than once but under ten times. This chain joins TRBV12-3 or TRBV12-4 and TRBJ1-1; tentative D call: TRBD1 (6 bases). The V end lost 8 bases, the J end lost 1 base, and 14 bases lay between the germline ends. The CDR3 has 14 residues. The DNA of the CDR3 is TGTGCCAGCTCCGAGGGGGGCTCGAACACTGAAGCTTTCTTT. It yields the protein CASSEGGSNTEAFF.

In this sample, this clonotype turned up once. The rearrangement joins TRBV15 to TRBJ1-2; D not certain. CDR3 length: 17 amino acids. Germline CDR1 is LNHNV and CDR2 is YYDKDF (reference sequence). V was pared by 5 bases and J by 2 bases, with 21 bases between. CDR3 sequence reads: CATSSRQYITSNYGYTF. CDR3 DNA sequence: TGTGCCACCAGCTCAAGGCAGTACATAACATCCAACTATGGCTACACCTTC.

This clonotype was seen a few times. The J gene is TRBJ2-2, the V gene TRBV12-3 or TRBV12-4, with unresolved D. The CDR3 extends over 15 amino acids. V dropped 3 bases and J dropped 0 bases, with 8 bases sitting between them. CDR3 residues: CASSLPATNTGELFF. CDR3 bases: TGTGCCAGCAGTTTGCCGGCCACGAACACCGGGGAGCTGTTTTTT.

This rearrangement joins TRBV4-3 to TRBJ2-7; the match to TRBD2 covers 8 bases. The CDR3 runs to 15 residues. The germline CDR1 and CDR2 sequences are LGHNA and YSLEER. With V trimmed by 4 bases and J by 0 bases, 5 bases remained unmatched. The CDR3 DNA sequence: TGCGCCAGCAGCCCGACTAGCGCGAGCTCCTACGAGCAGTACTTC. Its translation is CASSPTSASSYEQYF.

This clonotype occurred a few times. V is TRBV7-9 and J is TRBJ2-5, with D maybe TRBD1 (6 bases). This CDR3 is built from 15 residues. From germline, CDR1 is SEHNR and CDR2 FQNEAQ (reference sequence). V lost 1 base to trimming and J lost 5 bases, with 14 bases between them. The CDR3 DNA is TGTGCCAGCAGCTTAGTCCCCAGGGGTTTGGAGACCCAGTACTTC. Protein product: CASSLVPRGLETQYF.

The chain joins TRBV4-3 to TRBJ1-1; D is undetermined. The V and J ends lost 1 base and 4 bases respectively, with 10 bases between them. The germline CDR1 and CDR2 sequences are LGHNA and YSLEER. The CDR3 totals 14 residues. The CDR3 DNA reads as TGCGCCAGCAGCCAAGCTCCGGGCGTCACTGAAGCTTTCTTT. Residues: CASSQAPGVTEAFF.

This clonotype has more than one count but fewer than ten. The gene calls are TRBV4-1 and TRBJ1-6; no firm D call. Per the germline V gene, CDR1 is MGHRA and CDR2 is YSYEKL. V shed 3 bases and J shed 5 bases, with 20 bases lying between them. The CDR3 spans 18 residues. In DNA form, the CDR3 reads TGCGCCAGCAGCCAGAAAGATCGGAGGTTGAGCAATAATTCACCCCTCCACTTT. The encoded protein is CASSQKDRRLSNNSPLHF.

This chain uses TRBV9 with TRBJ1-4; TRBD1 agrees at 8 bases. This CDR3 has 14 amino acids. Trimming took 6 bases from V and 6 from J; bases not matched to a gene: 7. In germline, CDR1 is SGDLS, CDR2 YYNGEE. The CDR3 DNA is TGTGCCAGCAACCTCAGGGGGCAGGATGAAAAACTGTTTTTT. Translating it yields CASNLRGQDEKLFF.

This rearrangement joins TRBV6-1 to TRBJ2-2; 11 bases are shared with TRBD2. Germline CDR1 is MNHNS and CDR2 is SASEGT. The CDR3 is 16 amino acids. The ends lost 6 bases at V and 3 bases at J; junction bases unmatched: 6. CDR3 residues: CASRGLAGGDTGELFF. For the CDR3, the DNA is TGTGCCAGCAGAGGGCTAGCGGGGGGTGACACCGGGGAGCTGTTTTTT.

This clonotype came up a few times. The rearrangement joins TRBV20-1 to TRBJ2-7, with 11 bases matching TRBD2. Germline CDR1 is DFQATT and CDR2 is SNEGSKA (reference sequence). The junction had 6 bases not matched to a gene; V was cut back by 1 base and J by 7 bases. The CDR3 has 14 residues. In DNA, the CDR3 is TGCAGTGCTAGAGTACTAGCGGGGGTCGGTGAGCAGTACTTC. It translates to CSARVLAGVGEQYF.

The genes are TRBV21-1 and TRBJ1-1; the D call in the table, TRBD1, was not verified against the DNA. TRBV21-1 is described as a pseudogene. The CDR3 totals 13 residues. CDR3 region: CASSNESGALAFF. In nucleotides, the CDR3 is TGTGCCAGCAGCAATGAAAGTGGGGCTCTGGCTTTCTTT.

Only a few counts were recorded for this clonotype. The chain uses TRBV5-1 and TRBJ2-1; D ambiguous. The CDR3 sequence is 16 residues long. Germline V CDR1 and CDR2: SGHRS, YFSETQ. Between the trimmed V and J ends, which lost 2 bases and 0 bases, there was a span of 12 bases. CDR3 loop: CASSFSGWSSYNEQFF. The DNA of the CDR3 is TGCGCCAGCAGCTTTAGTGGGTGGAGCTCCTACAATGAGCAGTTCTTC.

This clonotype has only a few counts. V usage is TRBV29-1 and J usage is TRBJ2-5, with 7 bases fitting TRBD1. With V trimmed by 6 bases and J by 2 bases, 3 bases remained unmatched. The germline gives CDR1 SQVTM, CDR2 ANQGSEA. CDR3 length: 12 residues. The CDR3 nucleotides read TGCAGCGTGGGGGACAGTCAAGAGACCCAGTACTTC. Residues: CSVGDSQETQYF.